The 15 T cell receptor beta chains given below trace back to one sample, sequenced in a study of human T cells and chemical hapten exposure. Time point here: patch test 3, about 24 weeks after DPC sensitization. The treatment denotes: therapeutic diphenylcyclopropenone sensitization with weekly scalp DPC. A single record per CDR3 protein comes from TCRdb applying MiXCR to the RACE reads. Here the sample spans under 200,000 distinct CDR3 sequences, approximately 30% being singletons. The material was whole blood, obtained in connection with sensitization to the hapten diphenylcyclopropenone (DPC). These receptors all come from a woman aged 18-29 years with alopecia areata. Some clones in this sample may be carry-over from other donors' samples.

The CDR3 DNA is TGCAGTGCTCACGAACCCAGGGGGGGGGGCTACAATGAGCAGTTCTTC. It codes for CSAHEPRGGGYNEQFF. The chain uses TRBV20-1 and TRBJ2-1; D assignment may be TRBD1 or TRBD2 (7 bases each). Trimming pared 5 bases from V and 3 bases from J, leaving 20 bases between. The length of the CDR3 is 16 residues. The germline gives CDR1 DFQATT, CDR2 SNEGSKA (reference sequence).

The V gene is TRBV29-1, the J gene TRBJ2-3; 7 bases map to TRBD2. V gave up 4 bases and J gave up 3 bases; unmatched junction bases: 4. Germline CDR1 is SQVTM and CDR2 is ANQGSEA. The CDR3 has 13 residues. The CDR3 sequence: CSVARGRTDTQYF. DNA for the CDR3: TGCAGCGTTGCGCGGGGGAGGACAGATACGCAGTATTTT.

The chain joins TRBV4-2 to TRBJ2-7, with no clear D. Trimming pared 2 bases from V and 0 bases from J, leaving 14 bases between. The CDR3 runs 16 residues. Germline-derived CDR1 and CDR2 are LGHNA and YNFKEQ. The CDR3 nucleotides read TGTGCCAGCAGCCAAAAAGTGGCAGATCTCTCCTACGAGCAGTACTTC. Encoded protein: CASSQKVADLSYEQYF.

This clonotype showed up just a few times. The CDR3 sequence is CASSRGILNTEAFF. DNA for the CDR3: TGTGCCAGCAGCCGGGGGATCCTGAACACTGAAGCTTTCTTT. The V gene is TRBV27, the J gene TRBJ1-1, with D tentatively TRBD1 (5 bases). This CDR3 spans 14 amino acids. Trimming took 6 bases from V and 0 from J, leaving 11 bases between them. From germline, CDR1 is MNHEY and CDR2 SMNVEV (reference sequence).

V and J are TRBV20-1 and TRBJ2-3, with D perhaps matching TRBD1 (5 bases). V was trimmed by 0 bases and J by 4 bases, leaving 11 bases between them. The CDR3 consists of 14 residues. Germline V gives CDR1 DFQATT, CDR2 SNEGSKA (reference sequence). Here the CDR3 DNA reads TGCAGTGCTAGAGATAAGGGGTCATCAGATACGCAGTATTTT. It translates to CSARDKGSSDTQYF.

This clonotype was detected only a few times. This rearrangement joins TRBV9 to TRBJ1-1; D is undetermined. The CDR3 has 14 amino acids. Germline V gives CDR1 SGDLS, CDR2 YYNGEE. V gave up 0 bases and J gave up 6 bases, with 12 bases separating them. The CDR3 sequence: CASSVGGEYSEAFF. The DNA of the CDR3 is TGTGCCAGCAGCGTAGGTGGCGAGTACTCTGAAGCTTTCTTT.

The CDR3: CASSLRGQGAAGELFF. The CDR3 coding sequence is TGTGCCAGCAGCTTACGCGGACAGGGGGCGGCCGGGGAGCTGTTTTTT. The V call is TRBV11-3, the J call TRBJ2-2; 11 positions match TRBD1. The germline V gene encodes CDR1 SGHNT and CDR2 YENEEA. With 2 bases clipped from V and 6 bases from J, the junction kept 5 bases outside the gene matches. The CDR3 length is 16 residues.

This sequence joins TRBV6-2 or TRBV6-3 and TRBJ2-6; the D is unclear. Per the germline V gene, CDR1 is MNHEY and CDR2 is SVGEGT. The CDR3 totals 14 residues. V lost 7 bases, J lost 4 bases, and 11 bases lay in between. The CDR3 bases are TGTGCCAGCACCGAAAGGGCCGGGGCCAACGTCCTGACTTTC. Residues: CASTERAGANVLTF.

The chain joins TRBV14 to TRBJ2-5; 9 nucleotides align to TRBD1. V shed 3 bases and J 4 bases; nucleotides not matched to a gene: 3. The CDR3 is 14 residues long. The germline gives CDR1 SGHDN, CDR2 FVKESK. CDR3 DNA sequence: TGTGCCAGCAGCCACTGGGGACAGGGAGAGACCCAGTACTTC. Residues: CASSHWGQGETQYF.

This clonotype has only a few counts. This sequence joins TRBV7-2 and TRBJ2-3, with a tentative D call TRBD2 (5 bases). The V gene's germline CDR1 is SGHTA and CDR2 FQGNSA. The CDR3 is made up of 17 amino acids. V was pared by 2 bases and J by 1 base, with 16 bases between. The CDR3 DNA sequence: TGTGCCAGCAGCTTACGGGTAGGGAGCGGAGGCACAGATACGCAGTATTTT. Encoded protein: CASSLRVGSGGTDTQYF.

This clonotype has more than one count but fewer than ten. The chain employs TRBV7-9 and TRBJ2-7; no clear D gene. The CDR3 spans 16 residues. The germline CDR1 and CDR2 sequences are SEHNR and FQNEAQ (reference sequence). The ends were cut back, 8 bases at V and 2 bases at J, with 22 bases in the middle. CDR3 nucleotide sequence: TGTGCCAGCTCCCTCGTGGCGGCGATCGGTACCTACGAGCAGTACTTC. Amino acids: CASSLVAAIGTYEQYF.

This clonotype was counted only a few times. V usage is TRBV7-6 and J usage is TRBJ2-5; D remains unclear. Deletions cut 0 bases from V and 5 bases from J, with 7 bases between. The CDR3 runs to 13 residues. Germline V gene lookup returns CDR1 SGHVS and CDR2 FNYEAQ. CDR3 sequence reads: CASSLAAVETQYF. The CDR3 DNA is TGTGCCAGCAGCTTAGCGGCCGTGGAGACCCAGTACTTC. Combining the CDR3 with reference TRBV7-6 and TRBJ2-5 gives the whole variable domain GAGVSQSPRYKVTKRGQDVALRCDPISGHVSLYWYRQALGQGPEFLTYFNYEAQQDKSGLPNDRFSAERPEGSISTLTIQRTEQRDSAMYRCASSLAAVETQYFGPGTRLLVL.

This clonotype was detected only a few times. The rearrangement joins TRBV29-1 to TRBJ1-2; D gene unclear. CDR3 length equals 12 residues. Germline loops: CDR1 SQVTM, CDR2 ANQGSEA. V lost 3 bases and J lost 1, with 6 bases in between. CDR3: CSVDPSNYGYTF. DNA for the CDR3: TGCAGCGTTGACCCCAGTAACTATGGCTACACCTTC.

In this sample, this clonotype turned up many times. V is TRBV4-1 and J is TRBJ1-5; weak D call: TRBD1 (6 bases). V shed 0 bases and J shed 2 bases, with 11 bases lying between them. This CDR3 contains 16 residues. Germline V lookup: CDR1 MGHRA, CDR2 YSYEKL. CDR3 sequence (DNA): TGCGCCAGCAGCCAAGACGGGGGCGGGGGCAATCAGCCCCAGCATTTT. This translates into CASSQDGGGGNQPQHF.

This clonotype occurred a few times. The gene calls are TRBV10-3 and TRBJ2-1; D call uncertain. The CDR3 runs to 11 residues. CDR1 and CDR2 (germline): ENHRY, SYGVKD. Trimming pared 7 bases from V and 5 bases from J, leaving 6 bases between. The CDR3 coding sequence is TGTGCCATCAAAAAAGACAATGAGCAGTTCTTC. This gives the protein CAIKKDNEQFF.